This TCR beta chain was sequenced for a study of T cells after posttransplantation cyclophosphamide. Study-level points and caveats: Donor-recipient repertoire similarity was low at 1-2 months, rising over year one. Recipient CMV seropositivity and CMV reactivation strongly tracked TRB clonality.

Peripheral blood was collected from the related graft donor on the marrow donation day. The sample holds a few counts of this clone. The antigen remains undetermined. Assay used: immunoSEQ multiplex PCR; TCRdb lists only in-frame clones, some missing. The sample shows about 37,000 clones, no singletons; the ten largest hold over 5.5%. The J segment lost 3 bases and the V segment lost 5 bases, leaving 9 bases of the junction unmatched. CDR1 SGHTA and CDR2 FQGTGA come from the germline V gene. This CDR3 is 17 amino acids long. Sequenced input: PBMCs. The source of this sequence is a man in his thirties or forties in good health and a related stem cell transplant donor. This rearrangement joins TRBV7-3 to TRBJ2-5, with 13 bases fitting TRBD2. The CDR3 here is CASSLTSGGLNEETQYF. CDR3 nucleotide sequence: TGTGCCAGCAGCCTGACTAGCGGGGGGCTAAACGAAGAGACCCAGTACTTC.